This is a list of T cell receptor beta chains from one sample in a study of cytomegalovirus exposure and HLA in healthy donors. Repertoires were generated with immunoSEQ multiplex PCR, while TCRdb's copy carries only in-frame clones and drops some. The data include 45,000 to 60,000 clones; the top ten clones carry roughly a sixth. Specimen: PBMCs. The receptors here all came from a male donor in good health and CMV-seronegative. CDR3s include the opening cysteine and the closing phenylalanine or tryptophan. D genes are given only for firm matches.

J | V | D | CDR3 | DNA
TRBJ2-1 | TRBV7-9 | TRBD2 | CARGGVHNEQFF | TGTGCGCGGGGGGGCGTCCACAATGAGCAGTTCTTC
TRBJ1-6 | TRBV28 | TRBD1 | CASSMYRGSYNSPLHF | TGTGCCAGCTCTATGTACAGGGGTTCCTATAATTCACCCCTCCACTTT
TRBJ1-2 | TRBV19 | NA | CASRPQEGISGYTF | TGTGCCAGTAGGCCTCAGGAGGGGATTAGTGGCTACACCTTC
TRBJ1-5 | TRBV29-1 | NA | CSVDPGVGQPQHF | TGCAGCGTTGATCCGGGGGTGGGACAGCCCCAGCATTTT
TRBJ2-3 | TRBV18 | NA | CASSTWGNTDTQYF | TGTGCCAGCTCAACATGGGGCAACACAGATACGCAGTATTTT
TRBJ2-7 | TRBV30 | TRBD2 | CAWSRLAGRYF | TGTGCCTGGAGTAGGCTAGCGGGGCGCTACTTC
TRBJ1-3 | TRBV29-1 | TRBD1 | CSVGDSKGNTIYF | TGCAGCGTTGGGGACAGCAAGGGAAACACCATATATTTT
TRBJ2-2 | TRBV19 | TRBD1 | CASSITDRAVAGELFF | TGTGCCAGTAGTATTACGGACAGGGCTGTAGCCGGGGAGCTGTTTTTT
TRBJ1-5 | TRBV29-1 | TRBD1 | CSVVTGQGGQPQHF | TGCAGCGTCGTGACTGGACAGGGAGGCCAGCCCCAGCATTTT
TRBJ1-1 | TRBV5-1 | NA | CASKLVQGNTEAFF | TGCGCCAGCAAACTTGTACAGGGCAACACTGAAGCTTTCTTT
TRBJ2-7 | TRBV7-9 | TRBD2 | CASSSTSGGLHEQYF | TGTGCCAGCAGCTCGACTAGCGGGGGACTCCACGAGCAGTACTTC
TRBJ1-6 | TRBV6-5 | NA | CASSARDTLNSPLHF | TGTGCCAGCAGTGCCCGGGACACGCTTAATTCACCCCTCCACTTT
TRBJ2-7 | TRBV5-6 | TRBD1 | CASSGGTGGSYEQYF | TGTGCCAGCAGCGGAGGGACAGGGGGATCCTACGAGCAGTACTTC
TRBJ1-2 | TRBV27 | TRBD1 | CASSLGQGAIGYTF | TGTGCCAGCAGTTTGGGACAGGGGGCAATTGGCTACACCTTC
TRBJ1-5 | TRBV5-6 | NA | CASSYSGNQPQHF | TGTGCCAGCAGCTATTCGGGTAACCAGCCCCAGCATTTT
TRBJ2-1 | TRBV6-6 | NA | CASSSDSYNEQFF | TGTGCCAGCAGTTCAGACAGCTACAATGAGCAGTTCTTC
TRBJ2-2 | TRBV4-1 | TRBD2 | CASSSLAGDDTGELFF | TGCGCCAGCAGCTCCTTAGCGGGGGATGACACCGGGGAGCTGTTTTTT
TRBJ2-3 | TRBV5-1 | NA | CASSPDRVFMADTQYF | TGCGCCAGCAGCCCCGACCGGGTTTTTATGGCAGATACGCAGTATTTT
TRBJ2-7 | TRBV5-8 | TRBD1 | CASSLGQGYDEQYF | TGTGCCAGCAGCTTGGGACAGGGGTACGACGAGCAGTACTTC
TRBJ1-1 | TRBV6-5 | NA | CASVENTEAFF | TGTGCCAGCGTAGAGAACACTGAAGCTTTCTTT
TRBJ2-7 | TRBV5-8 | TRBD1 | CASSFRTGGEQYF | TGTGCCAGCAGCTTCCGGACAGGGGGCGAGCAGTACTTC
TRBJ1-6 | TRBV9 | NA | CASSSGEIDNSPLHF | TGTGCCAGCAGCTCGGGGGAGATTGATAATTCACCCCTCCACTTT
TRBJ2-2 | TRBV4-2 | NA | CASSQDSGRNTGELFF | TGTGCCAGCAGCCAAGATTCTGGCAGAAACACCGGGGAGCTGTTTTTT
TRBJ2-5 | TRBV11-1 | TRBD2 | CASSLRGGFQETQYF | TGTGCCAGCAGCCTCCGGGGGGGCTTTCAAGAGACCCAGTACTTC
TRBJ1-5 | TRBV5-4 | TRBD1 | CASSAGQGRGNQPQHF | TGTGCCAGCAGCGCGGGACAGGGACGGGGCAATCAGCCCCAGCATTTT
TRBJ2-7 | TRBV7-2 | NA | CASSLGQVYEQYF | TGTGCCAGCAGCTTAGGCCAGGTCTACGAGCAGTACTTC
TRBJ1-1 | TRBV28 | TRBD1 | CASSPGQTEAFF | TGTGCCAGCAGCCCGGGACAGACTGAAGCTTTCTTT
TRBJ2-3 | TRBV6-4 | NA | CASSDSRTGGADTQYF | TGTGCCAGCAGTGACTCGAGGACTGGAGGAGCAGATACGCAGTATTTT
TRBJ2-7 | TRBV7-9 | TRBD2 | CASSLRFAGTSGYEQYF | TGTGCCAGCAGCCTACGATTCGCCGGGACTAGCGGCTACGAGCAGTACTTC
TRBJ1-3 | TRBV7-2 | NA | CASSLGMAGNTIYF | TGTGCCAGCAGCTTGGGCATGGCTGGAAACACCATATATTTT
TRBJ2-7 | TRBV4-3 | NA | CASSLRDTSYEQYF | TGCGCCAGCAGCCTCAGAGACACTTCCTACGAGCAGTACTTC
TRBJ2-3 | TRBV5-1 | NA | CASSPPRGGELDTQYF | TGCGCCAGCAGCCCACCCAGGGGAGGGGAGTTGGATACGCAGTATTTT